The 21 T cell receptor beta chains below were found in one sample sequenced in a study of blood T cell repertoires in COVID-19. Produced via immunoSEQ multiplex PCR; TCRdb's table is partial and in-frame only. The sample lists a few hundred thousand clones, over 80% occurring once. The source material was peripheral blood. These receptors all come from a human donor in a cohort sampled during active COVID-19.

The V and J genes are TRBV20-1 and TRBJ2-7; tentative D call: TRBD2 (7 bases). CDR3 length: 10 amino acids. The germline V gene encodes CDR1 DFQATT and CDR2 SNEGSKA (reference sequence). The V gene lost 4 bases and the J gene lost 9 bases, with 10 bases spanning the gap. CDR3: CSATGGRQYF. The DNA of the CDR3 is TGCAGTGCTACCGGGGGGCGGCAGTACTTC.

The V and J genes are TRBV6-2 or TRBV6-3 and TRBJ2-7; maybe TRBD1 (6 bases). V was cut by 2 bases and J by 3 bases, with 11 bases left in between. This CDR3 has 14 residues. Per germline, CDR1 MNHEY and CDR2 SVGEGT. CDR3 coding DNA: TGTGCCAGCAGTTACGGACAGACGTTCTACGAGCAGTACTTC. Protein sequence: CASSYGQTFYEQYF.

The rearrangement links TRBV4-3 to TRBJ2-1; D is ambiguous. CDR3 length: 16 amino acids. The germline V and J ends were trimmed by 1 base and 0 bases, with 10 bases remaining between them. In germline, CDR1 is LGHNA, CDR2 YSLEER. This CDR3 is CASSQGAASSYNEQFF. The DNA for the CDR3 is TGCGCCAGCAGCCAAGGTGCGGCGAGCTCCTACAATGAGCAGTTCTTC.

Note on this clone: One junction end does not reproduce the germline sequence, and a read error may be involved. Additional DNA sequences in this sample encode the identical CDR3. The rearrangement joins TRBV28 to TRBJ1-2; D unresolved. The CDR3 contains 13 residues. Germline V CDR1 and CDR2: MDHEN, SYDVKM. The CDR3 DNA is TGTGCCAGCAGTTTATTGGATAGCCATGGCTATACCTTC. This codes for CASSLLDSHGYTF.

J is TRBJ2-7 and V is TRBV7-8; 12 bases agree with TRBD2. CDR3 length equals 14 residues. Per germline, CDR1 SGHVS and CDR2 FQNEAQ. Trimming removed 8 bases from V and 6 bases from J; junction bases left unmatched: 8. This CDR3 is CASFTSGRSGEQYF. CDR3 coding DNA: TGTGCCAGCTTTACTAGCGGGAGGAGTGGCGAGCAGTACTTC.

The chain couples TRBV28 to TRBJ1-1, with D tentatively TRBD1 (5 bases). Trimming shortened V by 10 bases and J by 0 bases, and 21 bases separated the two germline ends. The CDR3 sequence is 16 residues long. Germline assignment: CDR1 MDHEN and CDR2 SYDVKM. The CDR3 loop reads CATHSLGASMNTEAFF. The CDR3 DNA reads as TGTGCCACCCACAGTTTAGGGGCAAGTATGAACACTGAAGCTTTCTTT.

The V gene is TRBV19, the J gene TRBJ2-6; 7 bases match TRBD2. CDR1 is LNHDA, CDR2 SQIVND, per germline (reference sequence). The ends lost 2 bases at V and 0 bases at J; junction bases unmatched: 4. The CDR3 has 17 amino acids. The CDR3 nucleotides are TGTGCCAGTAGTATAACCAGCGGGATCTCTGGGGCCAACGTCCTGACTTTC. Its protein product is CASSITSGISGANVLTF.

V usage is TRBV21-1 and J usage is TRBJ1-6; the table's D call of TRBD1 was not tested on the DNA. TRBV21-1 is tagged as a pseudogene. This CDR3 comprises 15 residues. CDR3 sequence: CASNKGGQGDSPLHF. As DNA, the CDR3 is TGTGCCAGCAACAAAGGGGGACAGGGGGATTCACCCCTCCACTTT.

CDR3 amino acids: CASSPPGQTNYGYTF. CDR3 coding DNA: TGTGCCAGCAGCCCACCCGGACAGACAAACTATGGCTACACCTTC. The chain carries TRBV7-9 and TRBJ1-2; D is perhaps TRBD1 (6 bases). The germline V gene has CDR1 SEHNR and CDR2 FQNEAQ (reference sequence). Trimming pared 5 bases from V and 2 bases from J, leaving 15 bases between. CDR3 length equals 15 residues.

The chain is built from TRBV7-9 and TRBJ1-2; 9 bases map to TRBD1. The J segment lost 8 bases and the V segment lost 6 bases, leaving 7 bases of the junction unmatched. CDR3 length: 13 residues. Germline V gene sequence: CDR1 SEHNR, CDR2 FQNEAQ (reference sequence). The CDR3 sequence is CASRPGQGRGYTF. The DNA for the CDR3 is TGTGCCAGCAGGCCAGGACAGGGGAGAGGCTACACCTTC.

The chain combines TRBV12-3 or TRBV12-4 with TRBJ1-4; D is undetermined. CDR3 size: 13 residues. V was clipped by 11 bases and J by 4 bases, with 14 bases between them. CDR3 residues: CASQALINEKLFF. The DNA of the CDR3 is TGTGCCTCCCAGGCATTGATTAATGAAAAACTGTTTTTT.

V usage is TRBV6-6 and J usage is TRBJ2-1, with D tentatively TRBD2 (6 bases). CDR1 is MNHNY and CDR2 is SVGAGI in the germline V gene (reference sequence). This CDR3 has 16 residues. The V end was cut by 6 bases, the J end by 0 bases, with 15 bases between. DNA for the CDR3: TGTGCCAGCAGCCCCGGGAGCGGGCGCTCCTACAATGAGCAGTTCTTC. This sequence encodes CASSPGSGRSYNEQFF.

V is TRBV15 and J is TRBJ2-7, with 8 positions matching TRBD2. The CDR3 sequence is 15 residues long. V gave up 3 bases and J gave up 3 bases; unmatched junction bases: 7. CDR1 LNHNV and CDR2 YYDKDF come from the germline V gene (reference sequence). The DNA for the CDR3 is TGTGCCACCAGCAGGCAGACTAGCGCGTTCTACGAGCAGTACTTC. Translating gives CATSRQTSAFYEQYF.

V usage is TRBV30 and J usage is TRBJ2-7; D perhaps matches TRBD2 (6 bases). This CDR3 has 13 amino acids. CDR1 and CDR2 from the germline V gene are GTSNPN and SVGIG (reference sequence). V was cut by 2 bases and J by 2 bases, with 10 bases left in between. The DNA for the CDR3 is TGTGCCTGGAGTCGGCGGGGACCCTACGAGCAGTACTTC. It is translated as CAWSRRGPYEQYF. The whole variable domain, remainder taken from reference TRBV30 and TRBJ2-7, is SQTIHQWPATLVQPVGSPLSLECTVEGTSNPNLYWYRQAAGRGLQLLFYSVGIGQISSEVPQNLSASRPQDRQFILSSKKLLLSDSGFYLCAWSRRGPYEQYFGPGTRLTVT.

Here the CDR3 DNA reads TGTGCCTGGAGTGTATGGGGGGTTGACACTGAAGCTTTCTTT. Translation: CAWSVWGVDTEAFF. The rearrangement uses TRBV30 and TRBJ1-1; maybe TRBD1 (5 bases). The CDR3 has 14 residues. V shed 0 bases and J shed 3 bases, with 11 bases lying between them. Germline loops: CDR1 GTSNPN, CDR2 SVGIG (reference sequence).

This chain links TRBV4-3 with TRBJ1-2, with D possibly TRBD1 on 6 matching bases. The CDR3 sequence is 15 residues long. CDR1 LGHNA and CDR2 YSLEER come from the germline V gene. V dropped 0 bases and J dropped 3 bases, with 11 bases sitting between them. DNA for the CDR3: TGCGCCAGCAGCCAAGATAGGACAGCCTACTATGGCTACACCTTC. It encodes CASSQDRTAYYGYTF.

The rearrangement links TRBV5-4 to TRBJ2-7, with TRBD2 matching over 8 bases. The junction had 11 bases not matched to a gene; V was cut back by 3 bases and J by 6 bases. The CDR3 loop spans 15 amino acids. CDR1 and CDR2 (germline): SGHNT, YYREEE (reference sequence). The CDR3 sequence is CASSSESGRFIEQYF. In nucleotides, the CDR3 is TGTGCCAGCAGCTCGGAGAGCGGGAGATTCATCGAGCAGTACTTC.

The chain couples TRBV14 to TRBJ2-6; 8 bases align to TRBD1. Trimming cost V 4 bases and J 6 bases; bases outside gene matches: 8. Looked up from germline, CDR1 is SGHDN and CDR2 is FVKESK. The CDR3 length is 16 residues. In DNA, the CDR3 is TGTGCCAGCAGCCTCGGGACAGGCTTTGAGGCCAACGTCCTGACTTTC. Amino acid sequence: CASSLGTGFEANVLTF.

This clone was counted only a few times. The rearrangement joins TRBV18 to TRBJ1-1; D uncertain. CDR1 is KGHSH, CDR2 LQKENI, per germline. Trimming removed 2 bases from V and 7 bases from J, with 11 bases in between. This CDR3 has 13 amino acids. The CDR3 spells CASSPASTGEAFF. The CDR3 DNA reads TGTGCCAGCTCACCAGCATCCACGGGTGAAGCTTTCTTT.

J is TRBJ2-2 and V is TRBV5-1; D gene ambiguous. Trimming left V 0 bases short and J 6 bases short, with 9 bases between. The CDR3 is made up of 14 amino acids. Germline V gives CDR1 SGHRS, CDR2 YFSETQ. The CDR3 DNA is TGCGCCAGCAGCTTGGCCGGGTCTCCCGGGGAGCTGTTTTTT. Its protein product is CASSLAGSPGELFF.

As DNA, the CDR3 is TGTGCCAGCTCACCCCGGACAGGGATCACTGAAGCTTTCTTT. It encodes CASSPRTGITEAFF. This sequence joins TRBV18 and TRBJ1-1; 8 positions match TRBD1. V trimming: 3 bases; J trimming: 4 bases; junction bases outside the gene matches: 4. The germline V gene has CDR1 KGHSH and CDR2 LQKENI. This CDR3 is 14 amino acids long.